The clone carrying this T cell receptor (beta chain) turned up a few times. Its specificity is not known. These data belong to a study of OX40 agonist ivuxolimab in advanced cancers. Germline CDR1 reads KGHSH; CDR2 reads LQKENI. The CDR3 runs to 15 residues. The ends were cut back, 6 bases at V and 0 bases at J, with 14 bases in the middle. The study's findings and limits: Among the lowest peripheral clonal expansion occurred in 0.1-3.0 mg/kg partial responders.

Libraries were prepared by immunoSEQ multiplex PCR; TCRdb keeps only in-frame clonotypes and omits some of them. Of roughly 50,000 clones in the sample, 80% were seen once. J is TRBJ1-1 and V is TRBV18; D possibly corresponds to TRBD1 (6 bases). This clonotype was sampled from an adult with an advanced solid tumor such as melanoma, head and neck, liver or kidney cancer. The sequencing used CD4+ or CD8+ T cells sorted from blood, collected in a trial of the OX40 agonist ivuxolimab. The CDR3 DNA follows: TGTGCCAGCTCCCCCGGGCGGGACATGAACACTGAAGCTTTCTTT. This gives the protein CASSPGRDMNTEAFF.